This T cell receptor (beta chain) is drawn from a study of early T cells in non-severe SARS-CoV-2 infection. Study conclusions and caveats: Comparison of clonotypes with VDJdb favored anti-spike CD8 responses while missing private and CD4 specificities.

Unique molecular identifiers tagged individual cDNA molecules. TCRdb reanalysed the 5' RACE reads using MiXCR and keeps one entry per CDR3 protein. The sample comprises 34,000 or so distinct CDR3 sequences, roughly 9.2% of which are singletons, and about 12% rests with the top ten. The CDR3 contains 13 residues. The V gene's germline CDR1 is LGHDT and CDR2 YNNKEL (reference sequence). The V and J ends lost 2 bases and 6 bases respectively, with 8 bases between them. This clonotype was picked up many times. The target antigen is unknown. The J gene is TRBJ2-1, the V gene TRBV3-1, with a possible D match to TRBD2 (6 bases). This sequence originates from an adult who was a healthcare worker with PCR-confirmed SARS-CoV-2 infection or an uninfected control (not recorded which). Sequences were obtained from whole blood. The CDR3 sequence is CASSQPSVNEQFF. The CDR3, as DNA: TGTGCCAGCAGCCAACCTAGCGTCAATGAGCAGTTCTTC.